The entry that follows covers one T cell receptor (beta chain) sequence. V was pared by 1 base and J by 3 bases, with 4 bases of the junction left unmatched. Germline V gene sequence: CDR1 SGDLS, CDR2 YYNGEE. The CDR3 is made up of 16 amino acids. This sample was included in a study of blood T cell repertoires in COVID-19. On the study more broadly: T cells, B-cell-depleted T cells, or PBMCs provided the cDNA or gDNA that served as material.

Followed longitudinally, the Seattle patients had been enrolled during active infection. Per the study methods: The authors estimated nucleated cell counts from reference gene primer amplification. Produced via immunoSEQ multiplex PCR; TCRdb's table is partial and in-frame only. D and trimming come from the DNA, and the V and J calls and clone size come from that table. Of roughly 340,000 clones listed, approximately 91% are singletons. The chain has TRBV9 and TRBJ2-2; 9 nucleotides match TRBD2. The sample comprised peripheral blood. This clonotype was obtained from a woman aged 70-85 years with COVID-19, enrolled during active disease. Written as DNA, the CDR3 is TGTGCCAGCAGCGTAAGTCCTAGCGGGGACACCGGGGAGCTGTTTTTT. Its translation: CASSVSPSGDTGELFF.